Sequencing of this T cell receptor (beta chain) was carried out in a study of blood T cells in healthy people across ages. Study-wide findings and caveats: Roughly linear declines in TCR beta diversity per million T cells occurred with age. Long-lived donors exceeded aged donors in naive CD4+ cells and diversity.

A note on this clonotype: Its antigen is currently unknown.

The authors ran a second PCR of about 6 to 11 cycles using a sample-barcoded 5' primer and a J-beta primer mix. Each cDNA molecule, via a template-switch adaptor with 12 random nucleotides, was tagged. TCRdb called the 5' RACE reads again in MiXCR, with one record for every CDR3 protein. Of 650,000 to 800,000 distinct CDR3 sequences in the sample, approximately 44% are singletons; the top ten hold approximately 19%. The TCR sequence derives from a man aged 55-75 years in good health. The sample consisted of blood.

The CDR3 nucleotides are TGCAGCGTTGAGTTACAGGGACAAGGGGACGAGCAGTACTTC. Protein sequence: CSVELQGQGDEQYF. The J gene is TRBJ2-7, the V gene TRBV29-1; D perhaps matches TRBD1 (6 bases). The germline V gene has CDR1 SQVTM and CDR2 ANQGSEA. The CDR3 runs 14 residues. Trimming took off 3 bases at V and 5 bases at J, with 17 bases between the two ends.